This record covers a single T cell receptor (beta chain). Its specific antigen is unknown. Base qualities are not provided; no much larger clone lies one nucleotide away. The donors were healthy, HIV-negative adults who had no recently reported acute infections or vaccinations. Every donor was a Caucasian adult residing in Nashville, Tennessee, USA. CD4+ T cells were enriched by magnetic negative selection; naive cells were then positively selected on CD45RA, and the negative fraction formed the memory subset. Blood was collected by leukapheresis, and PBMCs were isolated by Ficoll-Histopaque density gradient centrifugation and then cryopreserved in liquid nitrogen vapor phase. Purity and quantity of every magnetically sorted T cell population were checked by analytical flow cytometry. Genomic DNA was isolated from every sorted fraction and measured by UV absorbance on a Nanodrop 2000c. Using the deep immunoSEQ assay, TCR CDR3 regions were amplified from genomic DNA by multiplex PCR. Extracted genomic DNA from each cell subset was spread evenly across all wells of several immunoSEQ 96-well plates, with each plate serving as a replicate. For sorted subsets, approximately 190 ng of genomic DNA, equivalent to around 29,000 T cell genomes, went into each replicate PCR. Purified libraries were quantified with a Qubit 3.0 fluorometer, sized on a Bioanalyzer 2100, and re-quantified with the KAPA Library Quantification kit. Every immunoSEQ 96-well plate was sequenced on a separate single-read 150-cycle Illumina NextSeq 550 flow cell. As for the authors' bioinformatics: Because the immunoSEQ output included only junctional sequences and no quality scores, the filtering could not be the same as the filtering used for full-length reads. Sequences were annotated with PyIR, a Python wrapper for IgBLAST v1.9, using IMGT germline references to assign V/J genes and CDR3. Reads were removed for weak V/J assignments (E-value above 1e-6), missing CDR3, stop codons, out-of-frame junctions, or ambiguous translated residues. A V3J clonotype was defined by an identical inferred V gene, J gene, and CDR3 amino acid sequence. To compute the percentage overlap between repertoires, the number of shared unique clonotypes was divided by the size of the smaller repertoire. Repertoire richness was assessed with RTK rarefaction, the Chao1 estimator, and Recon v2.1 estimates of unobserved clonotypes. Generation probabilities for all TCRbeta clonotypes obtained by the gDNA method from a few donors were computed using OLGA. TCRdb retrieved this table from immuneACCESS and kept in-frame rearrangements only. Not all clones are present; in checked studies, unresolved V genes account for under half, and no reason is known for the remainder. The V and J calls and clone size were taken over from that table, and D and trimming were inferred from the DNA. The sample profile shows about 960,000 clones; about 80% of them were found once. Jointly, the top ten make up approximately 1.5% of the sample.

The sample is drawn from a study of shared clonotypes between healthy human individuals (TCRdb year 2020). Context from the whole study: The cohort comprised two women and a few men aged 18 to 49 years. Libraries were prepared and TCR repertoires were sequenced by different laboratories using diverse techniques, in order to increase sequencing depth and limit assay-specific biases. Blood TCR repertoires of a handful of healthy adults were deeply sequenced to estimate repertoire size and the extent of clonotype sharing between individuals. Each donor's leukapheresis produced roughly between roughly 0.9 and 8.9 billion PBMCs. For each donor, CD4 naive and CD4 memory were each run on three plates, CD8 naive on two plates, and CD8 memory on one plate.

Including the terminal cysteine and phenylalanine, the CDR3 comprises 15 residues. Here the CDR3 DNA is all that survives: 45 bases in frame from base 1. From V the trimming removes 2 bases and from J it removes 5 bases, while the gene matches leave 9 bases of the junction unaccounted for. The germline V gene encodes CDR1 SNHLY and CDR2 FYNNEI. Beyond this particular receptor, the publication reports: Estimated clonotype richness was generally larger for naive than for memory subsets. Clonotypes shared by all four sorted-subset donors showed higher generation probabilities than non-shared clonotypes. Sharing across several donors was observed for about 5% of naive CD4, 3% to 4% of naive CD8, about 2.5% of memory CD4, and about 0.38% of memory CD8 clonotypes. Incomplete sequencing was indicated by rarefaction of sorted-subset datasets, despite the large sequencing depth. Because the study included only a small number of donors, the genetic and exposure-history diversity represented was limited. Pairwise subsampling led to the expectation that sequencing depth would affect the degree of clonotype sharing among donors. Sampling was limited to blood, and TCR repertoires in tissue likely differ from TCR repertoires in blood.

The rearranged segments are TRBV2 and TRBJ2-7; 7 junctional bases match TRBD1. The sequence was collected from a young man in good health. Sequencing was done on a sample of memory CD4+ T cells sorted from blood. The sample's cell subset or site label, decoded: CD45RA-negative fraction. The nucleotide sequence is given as TGTGCCAGCAGTGAAACAATGGCAGGGGGAAACGAGCAGTACTTC. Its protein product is CASSETMAGGNEQYF.